A single sample gave rise to the 18 T cell receptor beta chains below, sequenced in a study of graft-versus-host responses after intestinal transplantation. Sequencing used immunoSEQ multiplex PCR; TCRdb keeps in-frame clones, though not all of them. The sample has some 10,000 clones; 80% to 95% are singletons. The sample consisted of PBMCs, taken about 70 days after transplant. All receptors come from a human patient who received an intestinal transplant, so some T cells may come from the graft donor.

CDR3 nucleotide sequence: TGTGCCAGCAGCCTCAATGTTAAGGCTGGAAAGATCTATGGCTACACCTTC. Translation gives CASSLNVKAGKIYGYTF. This chain joins TRBV11-1 and TRBJ1-2; D unclear. The V end lost 5 bases, the J end lost 4 bases, and 23 bases lay between the germline ends. Germline V gene lookup returns CDR1 SGHAT and CDR2 FQDESV (reference sequence). The CDR3 sequence is 17 residues long.

CDR3 DNA: TGTGCCAGCAGCTTAAATGAGGGCCTAATCTACGAGCAGTACTTC. Amino acid sequence: CASSLNEGLIYEQYF. The chain is built from TRBV7-3 and TRBJ2-7; tentative D call: TRBD2 (5 bases). Trimming cost V 1 base and J 3 bases, with 13 bases left between them. Germline CDR1 reads SGHTA; CDR2 reads FQGTGA. The CDR3 sequence is 15 residues long.

The chain employs TRBV5-6 and TRBJ2-7, with 8 bases fitting TRBD2. V lost 4 bases to trimming and J lost 5 bases; unmatched junction nucleotides: 14. Per germline, CDR1 SGHDT and CDR2 YYEEEE. This CDR3 has 16 amino acids. The CDR3 here is CASSPLVKRERDEQYF. In DNA, the CDR3 is TGTGCCAGCAGCCCCCTCGTGAAGCGGGAGAGGGACGAGCAGTACTTC.

This chain links TRBV19 with TRBJ1-1; no definite D call. Germline-derived CDR1 and CDR2 are LNHDA and SQIVND (reference sequence). V lost 1 base and J lost 4, with 7 bases in between. This CDR3 comprises 13 residues. CDR3 sequence reads: CASSIGEGTEAFF. In nucleotides, the CDR3 is TGTGCCAGTAGTATAGGAGAGGGCACTGAAGCTTTCTTT.

This sequence joins TRBV5-1 and TRBJ2-2; tentatively, D is TRBD2 (7 bases). CDR3 length: 16 amino acids. Germline V gives CDR1 SGHRS, CDR2 YFSETQ. The germline V and J ends were trimmed by 5 bases and 4 bases, with 18 bases remaining between them. This CDR3 is CASSSLRGASTGELFF. Written as DNA, the CDR3 is TGCGCCAGCAGTAGTTTACGGGGGGCGTCCACCGGGGAGCTGTTTTTT.

The chain recombines TRBV12-5 with TRBJ1-1; D might be TRBD1 (5 bases). Trimming shortened V by 7 bases and J by 4 bases, and 13 bases separated the two germline ends. The CDR3 extends over 13 amino acids. The germline V gene encodes CDR1 LGHNT and CDR2 FRNRAP. The CDR3 nucleotides are TGTGCTAGTGTTTGGGGGATAGGCACTGAAGCTTTCTTT. Protein product: CASVWGIGTEAFF.

The gene calls are TRBV2 and TRBJ2-5, with TRBD1 matching 8 bases. J was trimmed by 5 bases and V by 7 bases; bases with no gene match: 9. From germline, CDR1 is SNHLY and CDR2 FYNNEI. The CDR3 has 14 residues. CDR3 nucleotide sequence: TGTGCCAGCAAAAGACAGGGGAGTATGGAGACCCAGTACTTC. Encoded protein: CASKRQGSMETQYF.

Only one count was recorded for this clone. The CDR3 DNA follows: TGTGCCATCAGCGAACAGGGGGCGCTTAATGAAAAACTGTTTTTT. Translated: CAISEQGALNEKLFF. J is TRBJ1-4 and V is TRBV10-3, with 9 bases identical to TRBD1. CDR3 length: 15 amino acids. V trimming: 6 bases; J trimming: 4 bases; junction bases outside the gene matches: 6. CDR1 ENHRY and CDR2 SYGVKD come from the germline V gene.

On this clone: One junction end does not reproduce the germline sequence, and a read error may be involved. The chain joins TRBV7-3 to TRBJ2-2; the match to TRBD1 covers 9 bases. CDR1 and CDR2 from the germline V gene are SGHTA and FQGTGA. The CDR3 is made up of 15 amino acids. The CDR3 DNA reads TGTGCCAGCAGCTTAGGACAGGGGAACCCCGGGGAGCTGTTTTTT. Amino acid sequence: CASSLGQGNPGELFF.

The rearrangement joins TRBV5-1 to TRBJ2-3; the D is unclear. The germline V gene encodes CDR1 SGHRS and CDR2 YFSETQ. The CDR3 contains 14 residues. The V gene lost 0 bases and the J gene lost 2 bases, with 7 bases spanning the gap. The CDR3 loop is CASSLDLITDTQYF. CDR3 bases: TGCGCCAGCAGCTTGGATCTAATCACAGATACGCAGTATTTT.

This clone has more than one count but fewer than ten. V and J are TRBV27 and TRBJ2-7; D may correspond to TRBD1 or TRBD2 (5 bases each). In germline, CDR1 is MNHEY, CDR2 SMNVEV (reference sequence). V dropped 3 bases and J dropped 4 bases, with 13 bases sitting between them. The CDR3 is made up of 14 amino acids. The DNA of the CDR3 is TGTGCCAGCAGTTTTGGGGGTCTCCCTTACGAGCAGTACTTC. Encoded protein: CASSFGGLPYEQYF.

The V call is TRBV10-2, the J call TRBJ1-5; D gene unclear. Germline V gives CDR1 WSHSY, CDR2 SAAADI. The V end lost 6 bases, the J end lost 5 bases, and 11 bases lay between the germline ends. This CDR3 region has 13 residues. Here the CDR3 reads CASSPVEDQPQHF. The CDR3 nucleotides read TGCGCCAGCAGCCCGGTTGAGGATCAGCCCCAGCATTTT.

V is TRBV4-3 and J is TRBJ2-1; the match to TRBD2 covers 8 bases. The CDR3 is made up of 16 amino acids. Per the germline V gene, CDR1 is LGHNA and CDR2 is YSLEER. J lost 3 bases, V lost 1 base, and 5 bases had no gene match. The CDR3 sequence is CASSQGTSRIYNEQFF. The CDR3 region has the DNA TGCGCCAGCAGCCAAGGGACTAGCAGAATCTACAATGAGCAGTTCTTC.

This chain joins TRBV7-8 and TRBJ2-5, with 16 bases identical to TRBD2. The assigned J gene may be wrong: the sequence end matches TRBJ2-7 better. This CDR3 has 17 amino acids. Germline CDR1 is SGHVS and CDR2 is FQNEAQ. The CDR3 region has the DNA TGTGCCAGCAGCCCACCCGGGACTAGCGGGAGGGCCTACGAGCAGTACTTC. This sequence encodes CASSPPGTSGRAYEQYF.

V gene TRBV27 combines with J gene TRBJ2-7; D uncertain. Germline V CDR1 and CDR2: MNHEY, SMNVEV (reference sequence). With 2 bases removed from V and 1 base from J, the gap between germline ends came to 6 bases. The CDR3 is 13 amino acids. The CDR3 DNA reads TGTGCCAGCAGTTTAACGATTTCCTACGAGCAGTACTTC. Protein product: CASSLTISYEQYF.

V gene TRBV27 combines with J gene TRBJ2-2, with D maybe TRBD2 (5 bases). The CDR3 sequence is 13 residues long. Trimming cost V 2 bases and J 6 bases, with 7 bases left between them. Germline V gene data show CDR1 as MNHEY and CDR2 as SMNVEV (reference sequence). The CDR3 reads CASSLEGSGELFF. The CDR3, as DNA: TGTGCCAGCAGTTTAGAGGGATCCGGGGAGCTGTTTTTT.

This clone was counted between two and nine times. J is TRBJ2-7 and V is TRBV6-1; 10 nucleotides match TRBD2. Unmatched junction bases numbered 5, after V lost 2 bases and J lost 4 bases. Germline CDR1 is MNHNS and CDR2 is SASEGT. The CDR3 spans 15 residues. The CDR3 DNA reads as TGTGCCAGCAGTGAACTAGCGGGAGAAGGTTACGAGCAGTACTTC. The encoded protein is CASSELAGEGYEQYF.

The CDR3: CASSLAGGGLNIQYF. As DNA, the CDR3 is TGCGCCAGCAGCTTGGCGGGCGGGGGGCTAAACATTCAGTACTTC. The chain is built from TRBV5-1 and TRBJ2-4; 8 nucleotides line up with TRBD2. CDR1 SGHRS and CDR2 YFSETQ come from the germline V gene. This CDR3 is 15 amino acids long. J gave up 6 bases and V 0 bases, and 5 bases lay outside the gene matches.